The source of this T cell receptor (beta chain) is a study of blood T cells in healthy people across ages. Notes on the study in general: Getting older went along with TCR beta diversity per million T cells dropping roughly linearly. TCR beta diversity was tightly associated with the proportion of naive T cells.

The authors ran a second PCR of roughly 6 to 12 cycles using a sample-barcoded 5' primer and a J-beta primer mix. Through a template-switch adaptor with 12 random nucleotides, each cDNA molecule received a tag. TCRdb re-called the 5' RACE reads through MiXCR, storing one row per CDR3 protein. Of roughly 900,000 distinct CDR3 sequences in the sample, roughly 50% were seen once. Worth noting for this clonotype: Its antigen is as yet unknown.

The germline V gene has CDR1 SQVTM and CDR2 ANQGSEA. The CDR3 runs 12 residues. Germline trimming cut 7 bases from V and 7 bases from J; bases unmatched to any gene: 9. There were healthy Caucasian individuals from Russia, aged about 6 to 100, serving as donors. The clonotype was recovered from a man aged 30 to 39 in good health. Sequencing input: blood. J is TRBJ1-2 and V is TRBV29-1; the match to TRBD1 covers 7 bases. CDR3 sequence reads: CSGRQGFGGYTF. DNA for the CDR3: TGCAGCGGCCGACAGGGATTCGGTGGCTACACCTTC.